This T cell receptor beta chain was identified during a study of early stage breast cancer tumors. The wider study: Average read coverage per sample was 9 to 10-fold. General study findings and limits: Compared with adjacent normal breast tissue, tumors showed around 2.5-fold greater T cell density and higher clonality.

This clone occurred a few times. Its antigen is currently unknown. Germline V CDR1 and CDR2: SGDLS, YYNGEE. The CDR3 is 14 residues long. Trimming pared 0 bases from V and 9 bases from J, leaving 13 bases between. Clones were sequenced by immunoSEQ multiplex PCR, and TCRdb holds only the in-frame ones, with some missing. The table shows around 31,000 clones, with almost 75% occurring only once. The rearrangement joins TRBV9 to TRBJ2-1, with unresolved D. The specimen was breast tumor tissue. The receptor was isolated from a young adult with breast cancer. CDR3 DNA: TGTGCCAGCAGCGTAGCTAAGGGTTTTCGTGAGCAGTTCTTC. As protein: CASSVAKGFREQFF.